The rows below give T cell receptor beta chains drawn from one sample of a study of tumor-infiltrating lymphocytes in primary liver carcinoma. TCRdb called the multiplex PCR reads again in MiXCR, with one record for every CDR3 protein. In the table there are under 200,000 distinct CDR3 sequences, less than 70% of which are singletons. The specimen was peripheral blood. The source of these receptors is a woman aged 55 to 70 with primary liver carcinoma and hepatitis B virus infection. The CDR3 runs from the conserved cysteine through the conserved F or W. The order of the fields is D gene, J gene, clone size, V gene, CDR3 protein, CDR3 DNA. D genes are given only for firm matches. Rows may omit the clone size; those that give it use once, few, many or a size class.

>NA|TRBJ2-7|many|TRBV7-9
CASSLASSTYEQYF
TGTGCCAGCAGCTTAGCATCCTCCACCTACGAGCAGTACTTC
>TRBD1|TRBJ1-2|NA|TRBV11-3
CANNTGQGEYGYTF
TGTGCCAACAACACGGGACAGGGAGAATATGGCTACACCTTC
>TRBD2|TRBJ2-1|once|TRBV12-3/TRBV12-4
CASSLDAGPGLAYNEQFF
TGTGCCAGCAGTTTAGATGCAGGGCCGGGACTAGCGTACAATGAACAGTTCTTC
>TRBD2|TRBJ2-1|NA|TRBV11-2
CVSSLPGLAGDPNEQFF
TGTGTCAGCAGCTTACCGGGACTAGCAGGAGACCCCAATGAGCAGTTCTTC
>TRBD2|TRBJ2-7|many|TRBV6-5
CASSQAGGPYEQYF
TGTGCCAGCAGCCAAGCGGGAGGGCCCTACGAGCAGTACTTC
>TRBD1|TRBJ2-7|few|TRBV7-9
CASSAGLGQTLSYEQYF
TGTGCCAGCAGCGCTGGGCTGGGACAGACCCTTTCCTACGAGCAGTACTTC
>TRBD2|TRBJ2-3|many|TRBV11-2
CASSLDLGTSGSTDTQYF
TGTGCCAGCAGCTTAGATCTCGGGACTAGCGGTAGCACAGATACGCAGTATTTT
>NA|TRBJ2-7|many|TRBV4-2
CASSPRRDEQYF
TGTGCCAGCAGCCCCCGCAGGGACGAGCAGTACTTC
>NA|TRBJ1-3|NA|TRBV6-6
CASNQENSGNTIYF
TGTGCCAGCAATCAGGAGAACTCCGGAAACACCATATATTTT
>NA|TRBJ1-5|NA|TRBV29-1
CRVTWGESQHF
TGCAGGGTTACGTGGGGAGAATCCCAGCATTTT
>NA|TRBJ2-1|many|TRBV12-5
CASGLALDGAEQFF
TGTGCTAGTGGTTTGGCCTTAGATGGCGCTGAGCAGTTCTTC
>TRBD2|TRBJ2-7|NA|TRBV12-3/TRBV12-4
CASSGGTSSPEQYF
TGTGCCAGCAGTGGCGGGACTAGCTCGCCCGAGCAGTACTTC
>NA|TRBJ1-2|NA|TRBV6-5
CASLPAQGRHNYGYTF
TGTGCCAGTCTTCCGGCACAGGGAAGACACAACTATGGCTACACCTTC
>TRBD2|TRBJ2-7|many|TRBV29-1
CSVQREDNEQYF
TGCAGCGTTCAGCGGGAGGACAACGAGCAGTACTTC
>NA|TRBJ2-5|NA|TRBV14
CASGLGETQYF
TGTGCCAGCGGCCTAGGAGAGACCCAGTACTTC
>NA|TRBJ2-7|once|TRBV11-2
CASSLAGCEQYF
TGTGCCAGCAGCTTAGCTGGCTGCGAGCAGTACTTC
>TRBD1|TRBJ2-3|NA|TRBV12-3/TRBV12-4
CASSRTGGESDTQYF
TGTGCCAGTAGCAGGACAGGGGGCGAGTCAGATACGCAGTATTTT
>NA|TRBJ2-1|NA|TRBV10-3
CAIRRGQDQSSYNEQFF
TGTGCCATCCGCCGGGGGCAGGACCAGAGCTCCTACAATGAGCAGTTCTTC
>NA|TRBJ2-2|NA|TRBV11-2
CARATVNTGELFF
TGTGCCAGGGCCACAGTAAACACCGGGGAGCTGTTTTTT
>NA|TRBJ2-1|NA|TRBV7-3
CASTKRGFGNEQFF
TGTGCCAGCACCAAAAGGGGGTTCGGCAATGAGCAGTTCTTC
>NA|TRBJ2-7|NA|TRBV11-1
CASSLVSAGYEQYF
TGTGCCAGCAGCTTAGTATCGGCGGGCTACGAGCAGTACTTC
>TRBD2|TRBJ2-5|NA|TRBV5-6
CASSLGASGRFEETQYF
TGTGCCAGCAGCTTGGGAGCTAGCGGGAGGTTCGAGGAGACCCAGTACTTC
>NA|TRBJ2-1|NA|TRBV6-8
CASPTAPGRDNEQFF
TGTGCCAGTCCCACCGCTCCTGGCAGAGACAATGAGCAGTTCTTC
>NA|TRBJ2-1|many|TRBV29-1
CSVGNSYNEQFF
TGCAGCGTTGGAAACTCCTACAATGAGCAGTTCTTC
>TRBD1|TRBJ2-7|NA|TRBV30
CTWTGQGAEYEQYF
TGTACCTGGACCGGACAGGGGGCCGAGTACGAGCAGTACTTC
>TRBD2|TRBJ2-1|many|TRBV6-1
CASTLAGGPYNEQFF
TGTGCCAGTACCTTAGCGGGAGGGCCCTACAATGAGCAGTTCTTC
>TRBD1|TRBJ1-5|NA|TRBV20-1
CSARRTGTGNQPQHF
TGCAGTGCTAGGAGGACAGGGACGGGCAATCAGCCCCAGCATTTT
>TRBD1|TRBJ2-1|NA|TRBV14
CDSSQDGTGGWNEQFF
TGTGACAGCAGCCAAGATGGGACAGGGGGGTGGAATGAGCAGTTCTTC
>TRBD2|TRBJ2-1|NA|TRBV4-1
CASSQPTSGSQNEQLF
TGCGCCAGCAGCCAGCCTACTAGCGGGAGCCAGAATGAGCAGCTCTTC
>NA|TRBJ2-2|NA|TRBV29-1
CSLERLPGTGTGELFF
TGTAGCCTTGAAAGGTTGCCGGGGACGGGCACCGGGGAGCTGTTTTTT
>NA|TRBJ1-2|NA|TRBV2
CARQTGRGMGYTF
TGTGCCCGACAAACGGGACGGGGTATGGGCTACACCTTC
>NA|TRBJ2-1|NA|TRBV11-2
CSSSTTRFSEQFF
TGTTCCAGCAGCACGACCCGGTTCAGTGAGCAGTTCTTC
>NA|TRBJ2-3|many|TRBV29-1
CSVTGEVWDTQYF
TGCAGCGTTACAGGGGAGGTTTGGGATACGCAGTATTTT
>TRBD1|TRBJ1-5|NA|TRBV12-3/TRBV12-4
CASSNSGTGNNQPQHF
TGTGCCAGCAGTAATTCCGGGACAGGGAACAATCAGCCCCAGCATTTT
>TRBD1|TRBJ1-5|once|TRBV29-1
CSERGQVNQPQHF
TGCAGCGAAAGGGGACAGGTCAATCAGCCCCAACATTTT
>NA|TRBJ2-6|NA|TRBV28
CAVGGLTGANVLTF
TGTGCCGTCGGGGGACTTACTGGGGCCAACGTCCTGACTTTC
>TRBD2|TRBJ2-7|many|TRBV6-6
CASGLAGGRAGEQYF
TGTGCCAGCGGACTTGCGGGGGGGAGGGCCGGCGAGCAGTACTTC
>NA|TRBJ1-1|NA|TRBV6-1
CASSEHPRGVAFF
TGTGCCAGCAGTGAACACCCAAGGGGGGTAGCTTTCTTT
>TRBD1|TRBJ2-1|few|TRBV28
CASSPPGQGYNEQFF
TGTGCCAGCAGTCCCCCGGGACAGGGGTACAATGAGCAGTTCTTC
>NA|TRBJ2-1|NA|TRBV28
CASSSSPLQGPGQFF
TGTGCCAGCAGTTCCTCCCCACTCCAGGGACCGGGGCAGTTCTTC
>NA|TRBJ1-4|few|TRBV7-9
CASSLGYSPEKLFF
TGTGCTAGCAGCTTAGGGTACAGTCCAGAAAAACTGTTTTTT
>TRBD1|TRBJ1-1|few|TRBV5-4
CASTGQGFVNTEAFF
TGTGCCAGCACGGGACAGGGGTTTGTGAACACTGAAGCTTTCTTT